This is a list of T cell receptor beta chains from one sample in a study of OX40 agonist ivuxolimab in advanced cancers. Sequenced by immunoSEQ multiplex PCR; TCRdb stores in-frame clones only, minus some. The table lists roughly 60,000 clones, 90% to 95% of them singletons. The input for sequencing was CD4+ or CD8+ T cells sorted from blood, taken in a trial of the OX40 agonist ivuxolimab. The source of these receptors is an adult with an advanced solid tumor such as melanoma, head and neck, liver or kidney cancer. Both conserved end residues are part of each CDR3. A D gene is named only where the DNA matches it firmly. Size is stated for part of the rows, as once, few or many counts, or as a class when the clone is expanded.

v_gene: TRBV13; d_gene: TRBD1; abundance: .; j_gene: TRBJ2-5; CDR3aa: CASSALGQEQYF; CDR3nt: TGTGCCAGCAGCGCCCTCGGACAGGAGCAGTACTTC
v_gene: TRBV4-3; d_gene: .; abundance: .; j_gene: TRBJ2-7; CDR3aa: CASSQGARSSYEQYF; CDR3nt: TGCGCCAGCAGCCAAGGCGCTAGGAGCTCCTACGAGCAGTACTTC
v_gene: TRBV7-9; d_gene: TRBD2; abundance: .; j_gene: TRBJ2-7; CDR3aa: CASSGSGLAVRTYEQYF; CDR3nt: TGTGCCAGCAGCGGGTCGGGACTAGCGGTAAGAACCTACGAGCAGTACTTC
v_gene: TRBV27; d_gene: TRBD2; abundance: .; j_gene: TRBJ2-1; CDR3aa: CASSPGLALNNEQFF; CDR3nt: TGTGCCAGCAGCCCGGGACTAGCGTTAAACAATGAGCAGTTCTTC
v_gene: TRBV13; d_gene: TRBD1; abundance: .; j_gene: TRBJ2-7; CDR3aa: CAVRQGSGDEQYF; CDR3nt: TGTGCCGTTAGACAGGGGTCCGGGGACGAGCAGTACTTC
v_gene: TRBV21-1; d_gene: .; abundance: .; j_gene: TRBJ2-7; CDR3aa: CASIKGTSGREREQYF; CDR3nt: TGTGCCAGCATAAAGGGGACTAGCGGGAGGGAGCGAGAGCAGTACTTC
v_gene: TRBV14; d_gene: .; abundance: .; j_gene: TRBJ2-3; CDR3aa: CASSLAPLDTQYF; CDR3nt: TGTGCCAGCAGCCTTGCTCCCTTAGATACGCAGTATTTT
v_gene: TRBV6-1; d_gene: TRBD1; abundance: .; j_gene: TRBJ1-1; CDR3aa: CASSEYPWTGGYEAFF; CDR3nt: TGTGCCAGCAGTGAATATCCCTGGACAGGGGGCTACGAAGCTTTCTTT
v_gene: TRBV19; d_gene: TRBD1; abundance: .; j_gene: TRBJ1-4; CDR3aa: CASRPGQGYVSEKLFF; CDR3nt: TGTGCCAGTAGGCCGGGACAGGGCTACGTCAGTGAAAAACTGTTTTTT
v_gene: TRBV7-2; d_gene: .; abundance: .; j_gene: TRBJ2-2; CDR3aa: CASSLALGLTGELFF; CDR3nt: TGTGCCAGCAGCTTAGCTCTCGGCCTCACCGGGGAGCTGTTTTTT
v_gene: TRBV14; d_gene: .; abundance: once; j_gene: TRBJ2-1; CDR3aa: CASSQDRTNNEQFF; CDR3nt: TGTGCCAGCAGCCAAGATAGGACTAACAATGAGCAGTTCTTC
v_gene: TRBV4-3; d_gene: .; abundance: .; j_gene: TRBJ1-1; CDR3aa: CASSQTTQVNTEAFF; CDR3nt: TGCGCCAGCAGCCAGACCACACAAGTGAACACTGAAGCTTTCTTT
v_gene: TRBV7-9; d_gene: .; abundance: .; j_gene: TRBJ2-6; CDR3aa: CASSRNPRDSGANVLTF; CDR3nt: TGTGCCAGCAGCCGGAACCCGAGGGACTCTGGGGCCAACGTCCTGACTTTC
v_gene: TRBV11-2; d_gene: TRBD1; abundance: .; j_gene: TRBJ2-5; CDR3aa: CASSLSPTGPNGAQYF; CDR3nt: TGTGCCAGCAGCCTCTCCCCGACAGGGCCGAACGGGGCCCAGTACTTC
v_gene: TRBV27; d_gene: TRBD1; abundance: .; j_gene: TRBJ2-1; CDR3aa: CASSDRGLYNEQFF; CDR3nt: TGTGCCAGCAGCGACAGGGGGCTCTACAATGAGCAGTTCTTC
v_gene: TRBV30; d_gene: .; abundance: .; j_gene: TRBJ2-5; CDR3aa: CAWSPGSQETQYF; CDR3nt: TGTGCCTGGAGTCCGGGCTCCCAAGAGACCCAGTACTTC
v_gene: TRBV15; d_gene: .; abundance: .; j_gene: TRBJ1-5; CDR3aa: CATGLIWNSSNQPQHF; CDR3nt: TGTGCCACGGGGCTTATTTGGAATTCGAGCAATCAGCCCCAGCATTTT
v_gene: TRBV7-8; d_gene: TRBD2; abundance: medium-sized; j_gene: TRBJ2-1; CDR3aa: CASSSTSAAYTEQFF; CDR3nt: TGTGCCAGCAGCAGCACTAGCGCCGCGTACACTGAGCAGTTCTTC
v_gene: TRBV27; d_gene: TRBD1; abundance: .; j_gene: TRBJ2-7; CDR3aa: CASSYGTGVYEQYF; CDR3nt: TGTGCCAGCAGCTACGGGACAGGGGTGTACGAGCAGTACTTC
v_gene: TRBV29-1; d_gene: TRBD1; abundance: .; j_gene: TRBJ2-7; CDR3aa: CSAGDRSYEQYF; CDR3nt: TGCAGCGCTGGGGACAGGTCCTACGAGCAGTACTTC
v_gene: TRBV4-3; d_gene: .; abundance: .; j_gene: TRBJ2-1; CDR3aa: CASSQGLGLAYGDEQFF; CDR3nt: TGCGCCAGCAGCCAGGGCCTAGGGCTAGCCTACGGGGATGAGCAGTTCTTC
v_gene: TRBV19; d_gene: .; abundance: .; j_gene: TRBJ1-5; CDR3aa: CASSMGQNSNQPQHF; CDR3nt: TGTGCCAGTAGTATGGGGCAGAATAGCAATCAGCCCCAGCATTTT
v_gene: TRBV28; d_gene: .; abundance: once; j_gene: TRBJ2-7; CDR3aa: CASSLLYEQYF; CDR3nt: TGTGCCAGCAGTCTCCTCTACGAGCAGTACTTC
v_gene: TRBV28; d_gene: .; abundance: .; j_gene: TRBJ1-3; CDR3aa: CASSLLGLTSGNTIYF; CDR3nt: TGTGCCAGCAGTTTATTAGGCCTGACCTCTGGAAACACCATATATTTT
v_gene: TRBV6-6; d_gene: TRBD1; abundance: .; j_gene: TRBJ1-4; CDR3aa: CASSYLDRGGEKLFF; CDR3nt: TGTGCCAGCAGTTACCTAGACAGGGGCGGTGAAAAACTGTTTTTT
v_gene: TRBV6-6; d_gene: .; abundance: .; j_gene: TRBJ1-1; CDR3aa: CASSLAPQVKNTEAFF; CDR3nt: TGTGCCAGCAGTTTAGCCCCACAAGTAAAGAACACTGAAGCTTTCTTT
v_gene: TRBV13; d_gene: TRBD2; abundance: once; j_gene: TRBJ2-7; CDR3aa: CASSATRTSGRADEQYF; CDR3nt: TGTGCCAGCAGCGCAACCAGGACTAGCGGGAGGGCCGACGAGCAGTACTTC
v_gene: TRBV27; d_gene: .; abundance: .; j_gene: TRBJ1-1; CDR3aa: CASHPTAVNTEAFF; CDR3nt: TGTGCCAGCCACCCGACAGCGGTGAACACTGAAGCTTTCTTT
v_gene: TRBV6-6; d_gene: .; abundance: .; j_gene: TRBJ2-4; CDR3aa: CASGEVKAKNIQYF; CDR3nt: TGTGCCAGCGGGGAGGTGAAAGCCAAAAACATTCAGTACTTC
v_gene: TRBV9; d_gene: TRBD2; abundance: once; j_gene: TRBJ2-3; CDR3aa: CASSVPTSGGGVSTDTQYF; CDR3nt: TGTGCCAGCAGCGTCCCGACTAGCGGGGGAGGAGTCAGCACAGATACGCAGTATTTT
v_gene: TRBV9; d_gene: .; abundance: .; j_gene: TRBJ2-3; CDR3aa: CASSPQDLTDTQYF; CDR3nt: TGTGCCAGCAGTCCACAGGACCTCACAGATACGCAGTATTTT
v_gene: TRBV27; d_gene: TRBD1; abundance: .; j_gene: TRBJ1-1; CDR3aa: CAAGGQGATEAFF; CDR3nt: TGTGCCGCTGGGGGACAGGGGGCCACTGAAGCTTTCTTT
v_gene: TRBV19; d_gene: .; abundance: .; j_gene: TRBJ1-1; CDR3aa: CASSIGVRTEAFF; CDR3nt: TGTGCCAGTAGTATAGGGGTTCGCACTGAAGCTTTCTTT
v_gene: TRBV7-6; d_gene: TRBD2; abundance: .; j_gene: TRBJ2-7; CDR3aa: CASSPKLAGGPLEQYF; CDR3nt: TGTGCCAGCAGCCCTAAATTAGCGGGAGGGCCGCTCGAGCAGTACTTC
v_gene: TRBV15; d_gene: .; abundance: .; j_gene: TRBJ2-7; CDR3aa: CATSRYRSPYEQYF; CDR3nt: TGTGCCACCAGCAGGTACAGGAGTCCCTACGAGCAGTACTTC
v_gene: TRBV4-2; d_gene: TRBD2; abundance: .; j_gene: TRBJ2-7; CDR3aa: CASSQGGTYEQYF; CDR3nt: TGTGCCAGCAGCCAGGGGGGGACCTACGAGCAGTACTTC
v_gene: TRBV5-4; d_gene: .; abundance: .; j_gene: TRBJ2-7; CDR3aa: CASSAVALSSYEQYF; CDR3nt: TGTGCCAGCAGCGCGGTAGCGTTGAGCTCCTACGAGCAGTACTTC
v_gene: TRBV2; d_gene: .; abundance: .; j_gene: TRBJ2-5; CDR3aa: CASRDGTYQETQYF; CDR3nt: TGTGCCAGCCGGGACGGGACGTACCAAGAGACCCAGTACTTC
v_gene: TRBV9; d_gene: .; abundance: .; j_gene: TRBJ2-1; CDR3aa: CASSTGSSYNEQFF; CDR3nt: TGTGCCAGCTCTACGGGGAGCTCCTACAATGAGCAGTTCTTC
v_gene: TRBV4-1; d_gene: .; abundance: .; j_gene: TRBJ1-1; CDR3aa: CASSQGAKEGGTEAFF; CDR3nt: TGCGCCAGCAGCCAGGGGGCAAAAGAAGGGGGCACTGAAGCTTTCTTT
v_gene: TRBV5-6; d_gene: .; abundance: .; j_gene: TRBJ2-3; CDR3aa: CASSLMGATDTQYF; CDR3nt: TGTGCCAGCAGCTTGATGGGGGCTACAGATACGCAGTATTTT
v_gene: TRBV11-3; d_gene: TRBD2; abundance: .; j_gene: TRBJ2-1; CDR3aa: CASSALAEYDNEQFF; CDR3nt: TGTGCCAGCAGCGCACTAGCGGAATACGACAATGAGCAGTTCTTC
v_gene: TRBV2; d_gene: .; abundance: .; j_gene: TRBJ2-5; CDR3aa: CASSEYALVGETQYF; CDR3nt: TGTGCCAGCAGTGAATATGCCCTGGTGGGGGAGACCCAGTACTTC
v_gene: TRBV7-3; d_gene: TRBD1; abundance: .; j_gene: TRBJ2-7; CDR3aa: CASSLRDRGPRYF; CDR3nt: TGTGCCAGCAGCTTAAGGGACAGGGGGCCTCGGTACTTC
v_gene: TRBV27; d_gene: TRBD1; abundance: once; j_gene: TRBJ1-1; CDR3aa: CASRTGVTEAFF; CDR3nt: TGTGCCAGCAGGACAGGGGTTACTGAAGCTTTCTTT
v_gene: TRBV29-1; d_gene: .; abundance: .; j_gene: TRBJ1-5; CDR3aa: CSVSSGREANQPQHF; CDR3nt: TGCAGCGTTTCGTCGGGCAGGGAGGCTAATCAGCCCCAGCATTTT
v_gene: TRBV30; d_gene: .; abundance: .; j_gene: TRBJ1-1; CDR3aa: CAWSRVGGTEAFF; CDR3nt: TGTGCCTGGAGCAGGGTTGGGGGCACTGAAGCTTTCTTT
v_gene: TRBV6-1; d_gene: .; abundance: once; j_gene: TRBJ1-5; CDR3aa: CASRVGVNQPQHF; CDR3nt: TGTGCCAGCAGGGTCGGCGTTAATCAGCCCCAGCATTTT
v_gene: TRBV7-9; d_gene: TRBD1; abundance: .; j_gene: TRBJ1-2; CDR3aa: CASSRTGAYGYTF; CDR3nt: TGTGCCAGCAGCCGGACAGGGGCTTATGGCTACACCTTC
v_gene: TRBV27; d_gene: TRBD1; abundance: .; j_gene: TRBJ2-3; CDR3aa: CASSPTGTGKGTQYF; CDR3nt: TGTGCCAGCAGTCCTACCGGGACAGGGAAAGGTACGCAGTATTTT
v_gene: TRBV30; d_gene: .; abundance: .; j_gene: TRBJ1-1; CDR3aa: CAWIGRSPEAFF; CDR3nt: TGTGCCTGGATTGGTAGGAGTCCTGAAGCTTTCTTT
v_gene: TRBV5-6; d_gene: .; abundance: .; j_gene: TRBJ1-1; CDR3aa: CASNLVSVPGITEAFF; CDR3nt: TGTGCCAGCAACCTTGTATCGGTTCCGGGGATCACTGAAGCTTTCTTT
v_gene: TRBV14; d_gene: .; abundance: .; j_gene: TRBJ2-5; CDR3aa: CASSSYIRETQYF; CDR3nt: TGTGCCAGCAGCTCGTACATACGGGAGACCCAGTACTTC
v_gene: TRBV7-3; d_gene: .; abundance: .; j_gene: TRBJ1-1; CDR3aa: CASSLSPRRGGTEAFF; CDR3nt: TGTGCCAGCAGCTTAAGTCCCCGGAGGGGGGGCACTGAAGCTTTCTTT
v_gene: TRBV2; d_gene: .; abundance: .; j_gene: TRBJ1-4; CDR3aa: CAGSGRGRGTNEKLFF; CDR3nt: TGTGCCGGCAGTGGTCGGGGGCGGGGAACTAATGAAAAACTGTTTTTT
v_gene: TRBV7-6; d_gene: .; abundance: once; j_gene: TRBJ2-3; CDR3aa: CASRSGVLDTQYF; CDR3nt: TGTGCCAGCAGGTCAGGGGTGTTAGATACGCAGTATTTT
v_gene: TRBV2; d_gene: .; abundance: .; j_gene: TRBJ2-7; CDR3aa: CASSDRVSYEQYF; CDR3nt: TGTGCCAGCAGTGACAGGGTCTCCTACGAGCAGTACTTC
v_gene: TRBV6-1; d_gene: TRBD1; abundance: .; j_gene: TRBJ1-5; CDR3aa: CASSAGTGFVQPQHF; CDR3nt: TGTGCCAGCAGTGCCGGGACAGGGTTCGTCCAGCCCCAGCATTTT
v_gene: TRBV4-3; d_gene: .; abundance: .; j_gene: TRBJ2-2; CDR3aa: CASSQDRMTNTGELFF; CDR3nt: TGCGCCAGCAGCCAAGATCGGATGACGAACACCGGGGAGCTGTTTTTT
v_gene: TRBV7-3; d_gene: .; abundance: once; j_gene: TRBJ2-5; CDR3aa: CASSLTGAWGETQYF; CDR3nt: TGTGCCAGCAGCTTAACGGGGGCCTGGGGAGAGACCCAGTACTTC